Presented here are 23 T cell receptor beta chains from one specimen sequenced in a study of tumor and adjacent non-tumor tissue in lung cancer. A modified ARM-PCR protocol with three rounds of nested PCR amplified TCRbeta. TCRdb called the multiplex PCR reads again in MiXCR, with one record for every CDR3 protein. The top ten hold 20% to 25% of the sample, which has roughly 200,000 distinct CDR3 sequences, less than 80% seen once. RNA was extracted from bulk tissue without any cell sorting. The material sequenced was lung tumor tissue. The receptors were gathered from a man aged 55 to 70 with non-small cell lung cancer.

Note on this clonotype: An end of the junction differs from the germline gene, which may be a read error. The rearrangement joins TRBV4-2 to TRBJ1-4, with D perhaps TRBD1 (6 bases). In germline, CDR1 is LGHNA, CDR2 YNFKEQ. This CDR3 region has 18 residues. The CDR3 region has the DNA TGTGCCAGCAACCAAGATCCTTGGTTACCAGGGGCGTCTGAAAAACTGTTTTTT. Translated, it gives CASNQDPWLPGASEKLFF.

The table lists this clonotype with many counts. This chain links TRBV11-3 with TRBJ2-3; perhaps TRBD2 as D (6 bases). The CDR3 sequence is 13 residues long. Trimming left V 5 bases short and J 4 bases short, with 10 bases between. CDR1 and CDR2 (germline): SGHNT, YENEEA. In nucleotides, the CDR3 is TGTGCCAGCAGCGAACGACTAGCAGATACGCAGTATTTT. This encodes CASSERLADTQYF.

This clonotype was observed a handful of times. The chain couples TRBV6-5 to TRBJ2-2, with 9 bases matching TRBD1. Germline lookup yields CDR1 MNHEY and CDR2 SVGAGI. V gave up 6 bases and J gave up 2 bases; unmatched junction bases: 13. The CDR3 is made up of 18 amino acids. CDR3 sequence (DNA): TGTGCCAGCAGCCAACCAAACCCGGGACAGGGTAACACCGGGGAGCTGTTTTTT. Its protein is CASSQPNPGQGNTGELFF.

The chain employs TRBV12-3 or TRBV12-4 and TRBJ1-1; D remains unclear. The CDR3 covers 12 residues. V was trimmed by 7 bases and J by 5 bases, leaving 11 bases between them. CDR3 residues: CASNEDRTEAFF. DNA for the CDR3: TGTGCCAGCAACGAGGACCGGACTGAAGCTTTCTTT.

This clonotype showed up just a few times. The gene calls are TRBV7-9 and TRBJ2-7; the match to TRBD2 covers 13 bases. The V segment lost 7 bases and the J segment 6 bases; nucleotides outside the gene matches: 12. The CDR3 is 16 residues long. Germline values: CDR1 SEHNR, CDR2 FQNEAQ (reference sequence). CDR3 sequence: CASNPIVGLAGSEQYF. In DNA, the CDR3 is TGTGCCAGCAACCCCATTGTGGGACTAGCGGGATCCGAGCAGTACTTC.

This clonotype has only a few counts. One end of the junction varies from germline; a read error may be responsible. The chain links TRBV7-8 to TRBJ2-3, with TRBD2 identical over 10 bases. Germline CDR1 is SGHVS and CDR2 is FQNEAQ. This CDR3 has 13 residues. This chain's CDR3 is CASSLAGGDTQYF. For the CDR3, the DNA is TGTGCCAGCAGTTTAGCGGGGGGAGATACGCAGTATTTT.

In the case of this clonotype: A read error is possible here, since a much larger clone lies one base away. This rearrangement joins TRBV20-1 to TRBJ2-7; 11 bases are shared with TRBD2. Per the germline V gene, CDR1 is DFQATT and CDR2 is SNEGSKA (reference sequence). The J segment lost 7 bases and the V segment lost 5 bases, leaving 10 bases of the junction unmatched. This CDR3 has 14 residues. The CDR3 bases are TGCAGTGCTGGGGTACTAGCGGGAGATGTTGAGCAGTACTTC. Amino acid sequence: CSAGVLAGDVEQYF.

As for this clonotype: The missing conserved phenylalanine or tryptophan at the end of this CDR3 makes a read error likely. The gene calls are TRBV20-1 and TRBJ2-4; 11 positions match TRBD2. The CDR3 totals 15 residues. The V gene end was trimmed by 4 bases and the J gene end by 0 bases; junction bases not matched to a gene: 2. CDR1 DFQATT and CDR2 SNEGSKA come from the germline V gene (reference sequence). CDR3 sequence reads: CSATTSGGAKNIQYY. The DNA of the CDR3 is TGCAGTGCTACTACTAGCGGGGGAGCCAAAAACATTCAGTACTAC.

Points on this clonotype: Since no conserved phenylalanine or tryptophan closes the CDR3, a read error is the likely cause. The rearrangement joins TRBV11-3 to TRBJ2-1, with D perhaps TRBD2 (5 bases). This CDR3 is built from 15 residues. Germline lookup yields CDR1 SGHNT and CDR2 YENEEA. In DNA, the CDR3 is TGTGCCAGCAGCTCCTGGGAGATCTCCTACATTGAGCAGTTCTTA. Translated: CASSSWEISYIEQFL.

The chain carries TRBV12-3 or TRBV12-4 and TRBJ1-1; D gene unclear. The CDR3 sequence is 16 residues long. The V and J ends lost 2 bases and 1 base respectively, with 14 bases between them. The CDR3 spells CASSLFGRGKNTEAFF. For the CDR3, the DNA is TGTGCCAGCAGTTTATTTGGGAGAGGGAAGAACACTGAAGCTTTCTTT.

V is TRBV4-2 and J is TRBJ2-1; D is possibly TRBD2 (6 bases). V lost 6 bases, J lost 12 bases, and 30 bases lay in between. This CDR3 is 17 amino acids long. From germline, CDR1 is LGHNA and CDR2 YNFKEQ. The CDR3 loop is CASRQPKRTRDSGVQFF. CDR3 DNA sequence: TGTGCCAGCAGGCAACCCAAAAGGACGAGGGACTCCGGTGTGCAGTTCTTC.

About this clonotype itself: The CDR3 end shows no conserved phenylalanine or tryptophan, and so a read error is likely. The chain recombines TRBV11-2 with TRBJ2-1, with TRBD2 matching over 11 bases. CDR3 size: 16 residues. Germline CDR1 SGHAT, CDR2 FQNNGV. The CDR3 reads CASGLAGGPALNEQFI. CDR3 in DNA: TGTGCCAGCGGCTTAGCGGGGGGGCCTGCTCTAAATGAGCAGTTCATC.

As to this clonotype: One junction end does not reproduce the germline sequence, and a read error may be involved. The chain is built from TRBV6-5 and TRBJ2-5; D could derive from TRBD1 or TRBD2 (6 bases each). This CDR3 region has 14 residues. Germline V gene data show CDR1 as MNHEY and CDR2 as SVGAGI. For the CDR3, the DNA is TGTGCCAACAGTGATACCGGGACTGCAGGGGCTCAGTACTTC. Translating gives CANSDTGTAGAQYF.

The chain has TRBV28 and TRBJ2-7; 7 nucleotides match TRBD1. After removal of 5 bases from V and 6 bases from J, the junction contained 10 bases not matched to a gene. The CDR3 sequence is 14 residues long. In germline, CDR1 is MDHEN, CDR2 SYDVKM. CDR3 sequence: CASSPPRDSPEQYF. The CDR3 coding sequence is TGTGCCAGCAGTCCACCCCGGGACAGCCCCGAGCAGTACTTC.

In regard to this clonotype: Relative to the germline gene, one junction end is altered; a read error may explain this. This chain joins TRBV20-1 and TRBJ2-7; D is undetermined. Per germline, CDR1 DFQATT and CDR2 SNEGSKA (reference sequence). CDR3 length: 16 residues. The DNA for the CDR3 is TGCAGTGCTAGTGATGATCGACGGTGTGCCTCCTACGAGCAGTATTTC. Protein sequence: CSASDDRRCASYEQYF.

J is TRBJ1-1 and V is TRBV10-2, with a tentative D call TRBD1 (6 bases). Germline CDR1 reads WSHSY; CDR2 reads SAAADI. The germline V and J ends were trimmed by 3 bases and 4 bases, with 15 bases remaining between them. The length of the CDR3 is 15 residues. CDR3 loop: CASSDPRTEATEAFF. The DNA for the CDR3 is TGCGCCAGCAGTGACCCTCGGACAGAGGCCACTGAAGCTTTCTTT.

Worth noting for this clonotype: A much larger clone differs from this one at a single base, so this may be a read error. The chain has TRBV10-2 and TRBJ2-3, with 8 bases lining up with TRBD2. The CDR3 is 14 amino acids. Germline CDR1 WSHSY, CDR2 SAAADI. The CDR3 bases are TGCGCCAGCAAGGGGTTAGCGGGAAGAGGTACGCAGTTTTTT. Protein sequence: CASKGLAGRGTQFF.

As regards this clonotype: This may come from a read error, since a much larger clone is one base off. J is TRBJ2-7 and V is TRBV6-1, with D uncertain. Trimming cost V 10 bases and J 0 bases, with 22 bases left between them. Germline CDR1 and CDR2: MNHNS and SASEGT. The CDR3 contains 16 residues. This CDR3 reads CATYLTRVGISYEQYF. CDR3 bases: TGTGCCACATATTTAACAAGGGTAGGCATCTCCTACGAGCAGTACTTC.

Points on this clonotype: Given the absence of the conserved phenylalanine or tryptophan at the CDR3 end, a read error is likely. This sequence joins TRBV11-2 and TRBJ2-5, with D possibly being TRBD1 (6 bases). Trimming pared 10 bases from V and 4 bases from J, leaving 19 bases between. In germline, CDR1 is SGHAT, CDR2 FQNNGV. This CDR3 has 14 residues. This chain's CDR3 is CANALRGSGETQYS. CDR3 coding DNA: TGTGCCAACGCGCTGAGGGGGTCAGGAGAGACCCAGTACTCC.

As regards this clonotype: The junction differs from germline at one of its ends, possibly a read error. The chain employs TRBV6-6 and TRBJ1-2; 7 bases agree with TRBD1. The CDR3 is 13 amino acids. Germline V gene sequence: CDR1 MNHNY, CDR2 SVGAGI (reference sequence). DNA of the CDR3: TGTGCCAGGAGCCGCGACAGGGTCTATGGCTTCACCTTC. The encoded protein is CARSRDRVYGFTF.

V is TRBV20-1 and J is TRBJ1-2; D gene ambiguous. Germline V gives CDR1 DFQATT, CDR2 SNEGSKA (reference sequence). Trimming removed 0 bases from V and 8 bases from J, with 16 bases in between. The CDR3 is made up of 14 amino acids. DNA of the CDR3: TGCAGTGCTAGAGATTCGGGTAAAGGGTGGGGCTACACCTTC. This gives the protein CSARDSGKGWGYTF.

The rearrangement joins TRBV6-1 to TRBJ1-2, with a weak D call TRBD1 (6 bases). CDR3 length: 17 residues. The V end lost 6 bases, the J end lost 0 bases, and 20 bases lay between the germline ends. CDR1 and CDR2 (germline): MNHNS, SASEGT. The CDR3 DNA sequence: TGTGCCAGCAGCGACGGGGGGCTCCAGCCTCCTAACTATGGCTACACCTTC. Translating gives CASSDGGLQPPNYGYTF.

This clonotype was observed a handful of times. A read error is possible here, since a much larger clone lies one base away. The chain has TRBV11-3 and TRBJ2-1; 11 bases align to TRBD1. The V gene's germline CDR1 is SGHNT and CDR2 YENEEA. V shed 7 bases and J 12 bases; nucleotides not matched to a gene: 23. The CDR3 covers 18 residues. The CDR3 protein is CASTSVGDRGGGRQVQFF. CDR3 sequence (DNA): TGTGCCAGCACCTCTGTGGGGGACAGGGGGGGAGGTCGGCAGGTGCAGTTCTTC.